Listed here are 28 T cell receptor beta chains from one sample, sequenced in a study of blood T cell repertoires in COVID-19 (TCRdb year 2020). The library was prepared using the immunoSEQ multiplex PCR assay. TCRdb took over this immuneACCESS table, retaining in-frame rearrangements with V and J assigned. Such tables are incomplete; in checked studies, under half of the missing clones stem from an unresolved V gene, and the remainder is unexplained. Recorded for this sample are roughly 210,000 clones; around 86% of them occurred a single time. Jointly, the top ten make up around 7% of the sample. The specimen sequenced was PBMCs or T cells enriched from blood (not recorded which). The receptors come from a man aged 30 to 45 in a cohort exposed to, infected with or recovered from COVID-19 (not recorded which).

The chain joins TRBV27 to TRBJ1-1, with D maybe TRBD1 (5 bases). The germline V gene has CDR1 MNHEY and CDR2 SMNVEV (reference sequence). The CDR3 contains 14 residues. Trimming took off 4 bases at V and 1 base at J, with 10 bases between the two ends. In DNA form, the CDR3 reads TGTGCCAGCAGTTCCCTAACAGGGAACACTGAAGCTTTCTTT. This codes for CASSSLTGNTEAFF.

The chain combines TRBV11-2 with TRBJ1-2; D is uncertain. The CDR3 spans 15 residues. Germline V gene lookup returns CDR1 SGHAT and CDR2 FQNNGV. Trimming cost V 0 bases and J 4 bases, with 12 bases left between them. The CDR3 region has the DNA TGTGCCAGCAGCTTAGATTCGGGAACGTTCTATGGCTACACCTTC. Translating it yields CASSLDSGTFYGYTF.

The genes are TRBV9 and TRBJ1-1; TRBD1 matches at 8 bases. The CDR3 totals 16 residues. Trimming took 3 bases from V and 3 from J; bases not matched to a gene: 10. Germline CDR1 is SGDLS and CDR2 is YYNGEE. The CDR3 here is CASSAGQGPPDTEAFF. Here the CDR3 DNA reads TGTGCCAGCAGCGCCGGACAGGGACCCCCGGACACTGAAGCTTTCTTT.

This sequence joins TRBV27 and TRBJ2-7, with TRBD1 matching 10 bases. The J segment lost 4 bases and the V segment lost 6 bases, leaving 9 bases of the junction unmatched. The CDR3 extends over 15 amino acids. Per germline, CDR1 MNHEY and CDR2 SMNVEV (reference sequence). CDR3 in DNA: TGTGCCAGCAGCTCCGGACGGGACAGGGGATACGAGCAGTACTTC. The encoded protein is CASSSGRDRGYEQYF.

This chain uses TRBV28 with TRBJ1-6, with a possible D match to TRBD1 (5 bases). V was trimmed by 2 bases and J by 18 bases, leaving 17 bases between them. This CDR3 spans 13 amino acids. The germline V gene has CDR1 MDHEN and CDR2 SYDVKM. The chain's CDR3 is CASSLVGHPRCHF. CDR3 sequence (DNA): TGTGCCAGCAGTTTAGTAGGACACCCACGCTGCCACTTT.

The chain combines TRBV28 with TRBJ2-2, with 15 bases lining up with TRBD2. V lost 5 bases, J lost 12 bases, and 7 bases stayed unmatched. The CDR3 extends over 15 amino acids. Per the germline V gene, CDR1 is MDHEN and CDR2 is SYDVKM. In nucleotides, the CDR3 is TGTGCCAGCAGTCCCCCCGGGACTAGCGGGAGGCAGCTGTTTTTT. Translated, it gives CASSPPGTSGRQLFF.

The chain carries TRBV11-2 and TRBJ2-4; TRBD1 matches at 8 bases. The CDR3 is made up of 14 amino acids. In germline, CDR1 is SGHAT, CDR2 FQNNGV. The ends lost 5 bases at V and 8 bases at J; junction bases unmatched: 8. CDR3 nucleotide sequence: TGTGCCAGCAGCCCTCGGGCACAGGGGGACATTCAGTACTTC. Its protein is CASSPRAQGDIQYF.

The chain joins TRBV6-5 to TRBJ2-7, with TRBD2 matching 10 bases. Germline trimming cut 3 bases from V and 2 bases from J; bases unmatched to any gene: 4. There are 15 residues in the CDR3. Germline CDR1 reads MNHEY; CDR2 reads SVGAGI. In DNA, the CDR3 is TGTGCCAGCAGTTATGCGCTAGCGGGAGCCTACGAGCAGTACTTC. This sequence encodes CASSYALAGAYEQYF.

This clone is a singleton in its sample. The chain employs TRBV6-5 and TRBJ2-2, with 12 bases lining up with TRBD2. Per germline, CDR1 MNHEY and CDR2 SVGAGI. The CDR3 is 14 amino acids. The trim removed 8 bases at V and 7 bases at J, leaving 5 bases unmatched. Here the CDR3 reads CASRLAGARGELFF. As DNA, the CDR3 is TGTGCCAGCCGACTAGCGGGGGCTCGCGGGGAGCTGTTTTTT.

This clone was detected ten times or more. The CDR3 DNA is TGCGCCAGCAGCTTGGCCAGCAGGGACAGCAGTAATTCACCCCTCCACTTT. Translating it yields CASSLASRDSSNSPLHF. The chain carries TRBV5-1 and TRBJ1-6; 7 bases fit TRBD1. CDR1 and CDR2 (germline): SGHRS, YFSETQ. The junction had 9 bases not matched to a gene; V was cut back by 0 bases and J by 6 bases. The CDR3 extends over 17 amino acids.

The V gene is TRBV11-2, the J gene TRBJ1-3; 8 nucleotides match TRBD1. Germline-derived CDR1 and CDR2 are SGHAT and FQNNGV. Germline trimming cut 0 bases from V and 9 bases from J; bases unmatched to any gene: 13. CDR3 length: 17 amino acids. Here the CDR3 DNA reads TGTGCCAGCAGCTTAGAGGGACAGGAGGTCCCCCCGGGCACCATATATTTT. This translates into CASSLEGQEVPPGTIYF.

The chain couples TRBV27 to TRBJ2-2, with 10 positions matching TRBD1. This CDR3 has 16 residues. The germline V gene has CDR1 MNHEY and CDR2 SMNVEV (reference sequence). J gave up 3 bases and V 2 bases, and 3 bases lay outside the gene matches. CDR3 coding DNA: TGTGCCAGCAGTTTAAGGACAGGGGGTCACACCGGGGAGCTGTTTTTT. This codes for CASSLRTGGHTGELFF.

The CDR3: CASSEGLYNEQFF. The CDR3 region has the DNA TGTGCCAGCAGTGAGGGACTTTACAATGAGCAGTTCTTC. The J gene is TRBJ2-1, the V gene TRBV6-1; the D gene is possibly TRBD2 (6 bases). This CDR3 spans 13 amino acids. Germline CDR1 is MNHNS and CDR2 is SASEGT. Trimming removed 3 bases at V and 4 bases at J, with 7 bases between.

This sequence joins TRBV5-4 and TRBJ2-1; 9 nucleotides agree with TRBD2. Trimming removed 0 bases from V and 2 bases from J; junction bases left unmatched: 12. This CDR3 is built from 19 residues. Germline loops: CDR1 SGHNT, CDR2 YYREEE (reference sequence). The CDR3 here is CASSLVASGRTYAYNEQFF. The CDR3 DNA follows: TGTGCCAGCAGCTTGGTAGCGAGCGGGAGGACATACGCCTACAATGAGCAGTTCTTC.

The chain carries TRBV7-3 and TRBJ1-2, with 7 bases matching TRBD1. Germline CDR1 is SGHTA and CDR2 is FQGTGA. V was clipped by 4 bases and J by 3 bases; unmatched bases: 2. This CDR3 has 13 residues. The CDR3 nucleotides are TGTGCCAGCAGCTCGGGGACAGACTATGGCTACACCTTC. Protein sequence: CASSSGTDYGYTF.

The chain has TRBV7-2 and TRBJ2-2, with TRBD2 matching 8 bases. J lost 5 bases, V lost 5 bases, and 7 bases had no gene match. The CDR3 totals 15 residues. Germline-derived CDR1 and CDR2 are SGHTA and FQGNSA. CDR3 loop: CASSHTSGRTGELFF. CDR3 sequence (DNA): TGTGCCAGCAGCCACACTAGCGGAAGGACCGGGGAGCTGTTTTTT.

This chain joins TRBV9 and TRBJ2-3; 7 nucleotides line up with TRBD2. The V and J ends lost 0 bases and 3 bases, in that order; junction bases with no gene match: 10. CDR1 is SGDLS and CDR2 is YYNGEE in the germline V gene. The CDR3 totals 17 residues. CDR3 sequence (DNA): TGTGCCAGCAGCGTAGCTACCGGGGGGAAGTGGACAGATACGCAGTATTTT. Translating it yields CASSVATGGKWTDTQYF.

There are a few counts of this clone. The CDR3 loop is CASNWGGYEQYF. For the CDR3, the DNA is TGTGCCAGCAATTGGGGGGGTTACGAGCAGTACTTC. V usage is TRBV7-9 and J usage is TRBJ2-7; TRBD2 aligns across 7 bases. The ends lost 7 bases at V and 4 bases at J; junction bases unmatched: 4. The CDR3 is 12 residues long. Per germline, CDR1 SEHNR and CDR2 FQNEAQ (reference sequence). The variable domain in full, completed from reference TRBV7-9 and TRBJ2-7, reads DTGVSQNPRHKITKRGQNVTFRCDPISEHNRLYWYRQTLGQGPEFLTYFQNEAQLEKSRLLSDRFSAERPKGSFSTLEIQRTEQGDSAMYLCASNWGGYEQYFGPGTRLTVT.

This chain uses TRBV7-6 with TRBJ2-5, with 7 bases matching TRBD1. Looked up from germline, CDR1 is SGHVS and CDR2 is FNYEAQ. This CDR3 region has 16 residues. V trimming: 5 bases; J trimming: 2 bases; junction bases outside the gene matches: 11. DNA of the CDR3: TGTGCCAGCAGCCCCCCCGCGACAGGGACGCAAGAGACCCAGTACTTC. As protein: CASSPPATGTQETQYF.

The rearrangement joins TRBV5-4 to TRBJ2-2; possibly TRBD2 for D (7 bases). Trimming shortened V by 0 bases and J by 7 bases, and 22 bases separated the two germline ends. Germline values: CDR1 SGHNT, CDR2 YYREEE (reference sequence). CDR3 size: 18 residues. CDR3 sequence (DNA): TGTGCCAGCAGCTTGGCCTTTGGACGGGGAGGGGGTAACGGGGAGCTGTTTTTT. The encoded protein is CASSLAFGRGGGNGELFF.

J is TRBJ2-7 and V is TRBV24-1; perhaps TRBD1 as D (5 bases). In germline, CDR1 is KGHDR, CDR2 SFDVKD. The CDR3 loop spans 15 amino acids. V was cut by 2 bases and J by 0 bases, with 10 bases left in between. CDR3 sequence reads: CATSDSQGRSYEQYF. The CDR3 bases are TGTGCCACCAGTGATTCGCAGGGTCGCTCCTACGAGCAGTACTTC.

This chain links TRBV10-3 with TRBJ2-5; 9 bases fit TRBD2. With 4 bases clipped from V and 1 base from J, the junction kept 4 bases outside the gene matches. The CDR3 sequence is 15 residues long. Germline V CDR1 and CDR2: ENHRY, SYGVKD. The CDR3 sequence is CAISVGAGGQETQYF. The CDR3 DNA is TGTGCCATCAGTGTGGGAGCGGGGGGCCAAGAGACCCAGTACTTC.

This clone is a singleton in its sample. This chain uses TRBV28 with TRBJ2-4, with D possibly TRBD2 on 7 matching bases. This CDR3 is built from 17 residues. V was pared by 6 bases and J by 0 bases, with 18 bases between. CDR1 MDHEN and CDR2 SYDVKM come from the germline V gene. In nucleotides, the CDR3 is TGTGCCAGCAGCATCATACCGGGGGGCCGAGCCAAAAACATTCAGTACTTC. The encoded protein is CASSIIPGGRAKNIQYF.

The chain uses TRBV28 and TRBJ2-6; D is undetermined. Per germline, CDR1 MDHEN and CDR2 SYDVKM. This CDR3 is built from 12 residues. The germline V and J ends were trimmed by 5 bases and 12 bases, with 11 bases remaining between them. The CDR3 nucleotides read TGTGCCAGCAGTAACCCTTGGGCCGTCCTGACTTTC. This codes for CASSNPWAVLTF.

The chain employs TRBV28 and TRBJ2-1; D gene unclear. The CDR3 contains 12 residues. Germline values: CDR1 MDHEN, CDR2 SYDVKM. V was shortened by 4 bases and J by 5 bases, with 6 bases between the two germline ends. The CDR3 sequence is CASSYYNNEQFF. CDR3 DNA: TGTGCCAGCAGTTACTACAACAATGAGCAGTTCTTC.

The chain recombines TRBV7-3 with TRBJ2-2, with TRBD1 matching 7 bases. The CDR3 runs 17 residues. The germline V gene has CDR1 SGHTA and CDR2 FQGTGA. The V and J ends lost 6 bases and 0 bases, in that order; junction bases with no gene match: 10. CDR3 amino acids: CASRSSGTVANTGELFF. CDR3 coding DNA: TGTGCCAGCAGATCATCCGGGACAGTCGCGAACACCGGGGAGCTGTTTTTT.

V usage is TRBV24-1 and J usage is TRBJ1-1, with 10 bases lining up with TRBD1. Germline CDR1 KGHDR, CDR2 SFDVKD. The trim removed 6 bases at V and 4 bases at J, leaving 4 bases unmatched. This CDR3 has 14 residues. The DNA for the CDR3 is TGTGCCACCAGTTCCGGGACAGGGGCCACTGAAGCTTTCTTT. Amino acids: CATSSGTGATEAFF.

This clone was observed once. V gene TRBV7-2 combines with J gene TRBJ2-1; the match to TRBD2 covers 9 bases. The CDR3 is 19 amino acids. The J segment lost 6 bases and the V segment lost 2 bases, leaving 17 bases of the junction unmatched. Germline V gene lookup returns CDR1 SGHTA and CDR2 FQGNSA. CDR3 sequence: CASSLRSLAASGNINEQFF. DNA of the CDR3: TGTGCCAGCAGCTTACGCTCCCTGGCGGCTAGCGGGAATATCAATGAGCAGTTCTTC.